One and the same sample provided the 30 T cell receptor beta chains below, sequenced in a study of blood T cell repertoires in COVID-19. Libraries were prepared by immunoSEQ multiplex PCR; TCRdb keeps only in-frame clonotypes and omits some of them. The sample comprises approximately 500,000 clones, 85% to 90% of which are singletons, and 7.5% to 9.5% rests with the top ten. Sequencing was carried out using peripheral blood. These receptors were obtained from a woman in her forties or fifties with COVID-19, enrolled during active disease.

The chain is built from TRBV5-4 and TRBJ2-5; no definite D call. Germline V gene data show CDR1 as SGHNT and CDR2 as YYREEE (reference sequence). V gave up 3 bases and J gave up 5 bases, with 14 bases separating them. The CDR3 consists of 14 residues. The DNA for the CDR3 is TGTGCCAGCAGCTCCAAGACTCACTGGGAGACCCAGTACTTC. Protein: CASSSKTHWETQYF. The whole variable domain, remainder taken from reference TRBV5-4 and TRBJ2-5, is ETGVTQSPTHLIKTRGQQVTLRCSSQSGHNTVSWYQQALGQGPQFIFQYYREEENGRGNFPPRFSGLQFPNYSSELNVNALELDDSALYLCASSSKTHWETQYFGPGTRLLVL.

The chain uses TRBV4-1 and TRBJ1-2; unclear D gene. The V end lost 1 base, the J end lost 8 bases, and 14 bases lay between the germline ends. The germline V gene encodes CDR1 MGHRA and CDR2 YSYEKL. The length of the CDR3 is 14 residues. CDR3 nucleotides: TGCGCCAGCAGCCAAGGAGGTAGCCGAAAAGGCTACACCTTC. It is translated as CASSQGGSRKGYTF.

V and J are TRBV5-1 and TRBJ1-2; TRBD1 is a possible D gene (5 bases). Looked up from germline, CDR1 is SGHRS and CDR2 is YFSETQ. Trimming shortened V by 4 bases and J by 1 base, and 11 bases separated the two germline ends. This CDR3 comprises 14 residues. CDR3 nucleotide sequence: TGCGCCAGCAGCCCCCGGGGGAATAACTATGGCTACACCTTC. Translation: CASSPRGNNYGYTF.

CDR3 loop: CASSWGGATGPETQYF. CDR3 DNA: TGTGCCAGCAGTTGGGGGGGGGCTACAGGGCCAGAGACCCAGTACTTC. V gene TRBV27 combines with J gene TRBJ2-5; possible D gene TRBD2, 7 bases. This CDR3 spans 16 amino acids. Trimming cost V 4 bases and J 4 bases, with 19 bases left between them. Germline V gene lookup returns CDR1 MNHEY and CDR2 SMNVEV (reference sequence).

This chain links TRBV19 with TRBJ1-2; possibly TRBD1 for D (5 bases). Germline V CDR1 and CDR2: LNHDA, SQIVND (reference sequence). Deletions cut 7 bases from V and 4 bases from J, with 22 bases between. This CDR3 has 16 amino acids. CDR3 in amino acids: CASTLGYRGDSYGYTF. DNA for the CDR3: TGTGCCAGTACCTTAGGCTATCGGGGGGATTCCTATGGCTACACCTTC.

The chain combines TRBV6-6 with TRBJ1-4; D not certain. V was clipped by 6 bases and J by 0 bases, with 11 bases between them. From germline, CDR1 is MNHNY and CDR2 SVGAGI (reference sequence). This CDR3 contains 15 residues. The CDR3 region is CASRPAATTNEKLFF. CDR3 nucleotide sequence: TGTGCCAGCAGACCCGCGGCAACAACTAATGAAAAACTGTTTTTT.

V gene TRBV9 combines with J gene TRBJ2-3; possible D gene TRBD1, 6 bases. Per the germline V gene, CDR1 is SGDLS and CDR2 is YYNGEE. Trimming took 0 bases from V and 4 from J, leaving 12 bases between them. The CDR3 sequence is 15 residues long. The CDR3 spells CASSVDGAGADTQYF. CDR3 coding DNA: TGTGCCAGCAGCGTAGATGGTGCAGGGGCAGATACGCAGTATTTT.

CDR3 protein: CASSIRTGGEAFF. The CDR3 DNA sequence: TGTGCCAGTAGTATTCGGACAGGGGGCGAAGCTTTCTTT. The rearrangement uses TRBV19 and TRBJ1-1, with TRBD1 matching over 11 bases. Germline assignment: CDR1 LNHDA and CDR2 SQIVND (reference sequence). V was clipped by 3 bases and J by 8 bases; unmatched bases: 2. This CDR3 has 13 residues.

The rearrangement uses TRBV6-2 or TRBV6-3 and TRBJ2-1; 12 positions match TRBD2. Germline-derived CDR1 and CDR2 are MNHEY and SVGEGT. J was trimmed by 8 bases and V by 4 bases; bases with no gene match: 9. The CDR3 is 16 residues long. The CDR3 DNA sequence: TGTGCCAGCAGTTCGCCAATGACTAGCGGGGGCGATGAGCAGTTCTTC. Translating it yields CASSSPMTSGGDEQFF.

This chain uses TRBV7-7 with TRBJ2-2; 8 bases agree with TRBD1. Germline CDR1 and CDR2: SSHAT and FNYEAQ (reference sequence). The J segment lost 6 bases and the V segment lost 4 bases, leaving 7 bases of the junction unmatched. This CDR3 spans 15 amino acids. This CDR3 is CASSYGQGSPGELFF. The CDR3 DNA reads TGTGCCAGCAGCTATGGACAGGGTAGCCCCGGGGAGCTGTTTTTT.

This chain uses TRBV19 with TRBJ1-2, with D possibly matching TRBD1 (6 bases). Trimming shortened V by 0 bases and J by 8 bases, and 16 bases separated the two germline ends. The germline gives CDR1 LNHDA, CDR2 SQIVND (reference sequence). The CDR3 is 15 residues long. This chain's CDR3 is CASSIEVTGRGGYTF. The CDR3, as DNA: TGTGCCAGTAGTATAGAAGTTACGGGCAGGGGAGGCTACACCTTC.

The chain couples TRBV3-1 (or the pseudogene TRBV3-2) to TRBJ2-6; 7 bases map to TRBD2. CDR3 size: 17 residues. Germline CDR1 reads LGHDT; CDR2 reads YNNKEL (reference sequence). The trim removed 2 bases at V and 2 bases at J, leaving 6 bases unmatched. The CDR3 reads CASSQFSAGAGANVLTF. The DNA of the CDR3 is TGTGCCAGCAGCCAATTCAGCGCGGGGGCTGGGGCCAACGTCCTGACTTTC.

V usage is TRBV7-2 and J usage is TRBJ1-2; D remains ambiguous. Trimming took 5 bases from V and 4 from J, leaving 14 bases between them. The CDR3 has 14 amino acids. Germline V gene sequence: CDR1 SGHTA, CDR2 FQGNSA. The CDR3 spells CASSPALRGYGYTF. CDR3 DNA sequence: TGTGCCAGCAGCCCCGCGCTACGGGGCTATGGCTACACCTTC.

The V call is TRBV5-6, the J call TRBJ1-5, with 9 positions matching TRBD1. After removal of 4 bases from V and 4 bases from J, the junction contained 9 bases not matched to a gene. The CDR3 loop spans 16 amino acids. Germline V gives CDR1 SGHDT, CDR2 YYEEEE. The CDR3 loop is CASSLGLGQGNQPQHF. The CDR3 DNA follows: TGTGCCAGCAGCCTGGGCTTGGGACAGGGAAATCAGCCCCAGCATTTT.

As to this clone: The sample holds other DNA sequences that translate to the same CDR3. The V call is TRBV13, the J call TRBJ2-7; 11 positions match TRBD1. V gave up 5 bases and J gave up 4 bases; unmatched junction bases: 4. CDR3 length: 14 amino acids. Germline-derived CDR1 and CDR2 are PRHDT and FYEKMQ (reference sequence). CDR3 bases: TGTGCCAGCAGCCCCGGACAGGGGGCATACGAGCAGTACTTC. Translating it yields CASSPGQGAYEQYF.

This chain joins TRBV5-1 and TRBJ2-7; D might be TRBD1 (6 bases). The germline V gene has CDR1 SGHRS and CDR2 YFSETQ. The germline V and J ends were trimmed by 4 bases and 2 bases, with 19 bases remaining between them. CDR3 length equals 16 residues. The CDR3 bases are TGCGCCAGCAGCCAGGAGGACAGCGACCCAACCTACGAGCAGTACTTC. Translation gives CASSQEDSDPTYEQYF. Together with reference TRBV5-1 and TRBJ2-7, the CDR3 gives the full variable domain: KAGVTQTPRYLIKTRGQQVTLSCSPISGHRSVSWYQQTPGQGLQFLFEYFSETQRNKGNFPGRFSGRQFSNSRSEMNVSTLELGDSALYLCASSQEDSDPTYEQYFGPGTRLTVT.

This chain uses TRBV7-9 with TRBJ2-2, with 7 nucleotides matching TRBD1. V gave up 6 bases and J gave up 4 bases; unmatched junction bases: 5. CDR3 size: 14 residues. Germline CDR1 is SEHNR and CDR2 is FQNEAQ (reference sequence). The CDR3 bases are TGTGCCAGCAGAAGACAGGGACCCACCGGGGAGCTGTTTTTT. This encodes CASRRQGPTGELFF.

CDR3 nucleotide sequence: TGTGCCAGCAGTGATCTGGGGCGCACTGAAGCTTTCTTT. Translation: CASSDLGRTEAFF. The V call is TRBV6-1, the J call TRBJ1-1; a weak D match, TRBD1 (5 bases). V lost 3 bases, J lost 4 bases, and 9 bases lay in between. The CDR3 spans 13 residues. Germline CDR1 and CDR2: MNHNS and SASEGT.

Here the CDR3 reads CAISDREGIEQYF. Here the CDR3 DNA reads TGTGCCATCAGTGACAGGGAGGGAATCGAGCAGTACTTC. The V call is TRBV10-3, the J call TRBJ2-7; 7 positions match TRBD2. CDR3 size: 13 residues. J gave up 6 bases and V 3 bases, and 5 bases lay outside the gene matches. Germline loops: CDR1 ENHRY, CDR2 SYGVKD.

For the CDR3, the DNA is TGTGCCAGCAGTGAAGCCTGGCAGAAAAATTCACCCCTCCACTTT. It specifies CASSEAWQKNSPLHF. The chain links TRBV2 to TRBJ1-6; no reliable D call. V lost 0 bases and J lost 7, with 10 bases in between. Per the germline V gene, CDR1 is SNHLY and CDR2 is FYNNEI. The CDR3 has 15 residues.

The genes are TRBV5-1 and TRBJ2-5; D is perhaps TRBD1 (5 bases). CDR1 is SGHRS, CDR2 YFSETQ, per germline. CDR3 length equals 16 residues. V shed 0 bases and J shed 3 bases, with 15 bases lying between them. CDR3: CASSLEVGQGEETQYF. CDR3 coding DNA: TGCGCCAGCAGCTTGGAAGTTGGGCAAGGGGAAGAGACCCAGTACTTC.

This rearrangement joins TRBV20-1 to TRBJ1-4; no firm D call. V gave up 6 bases and J gave up 6 bases, with 8 bases separating them. Germline CDR1 and CDR2: DFQATT and SNEGSKA (reference sequence). The CDR3 sequence is 11 residues long. CDR3 loop: CSAVRDEKLFF. The CDR3 DNA reads as TGCAGTGCCGTGAGAGATGAAAAACTGTTTTTT.

The J gene is TRBJ2-3, the V gene TRBV15, with a weak D call TRBD2 (5 bases). CDR3 length: 15 amino acids. The V end lost 5 bases, the J end lost 2 bases, and 14 bases lay between the germline ends. Per the germline V gene, CDR1 is LNHNV and CDR2 is YYDKDF (reference sequence). The CDR3 DNA reads as TGTGCCACCAGCCTACTCGTGAGGGTCACAGATACGCAGTATTTT. Protein product: CATSLLVRVTDTQYF.

In regard to this clone: At the DNA level, this CDR3 is encoded by other sequences in the same sample as well. The rearrangement joins TRBV11-2 to TRBJ2-7; TRBD2 agrees at 11 bases. Per the germline V gene, CDR1 is SGHAT and CDR2 is FQNNGV. J was trimmed by 2 bases and V by 5 bases; bases with no gene match: 5. This CDR3 is built from 15 residues. The CDR3 sequence: CASSLLAGGTYEQYF. CDR3 DNA sequence: TGTGCCAGCAGCCTTCTAGCGGGGGGTACCTACGAGCAGTACTTC.

V gene TRBV30 combines with J gene TRBJ1-6; D unresolved. The germline V gene encodes CDR1 GTSNPN and CDR2 SVGIG (reference sequence). The CDR3 length is 14 residues. V was clipped by 4 bases and J by 0 bases, with 7 bases between them. CDR3 in DNA: TGTGCCTGGATGGGGAGCTCCTATAATTCACCCCTCCACTTT. This sequence encodes CAWMGSSYNSPLHF.

On this clone: Since no conserved phenylalanine or tryptophan closes the CDR3, a read error is the likely cause. Because the CDR3's place on the DNA is in doubt, the DNA is left out and the CDR3 is given as listed by TCRdb. J is TRBJ2-3 and V is TRBV29-1; the D call of TRBD2 is as the table states it, not checked on the DNA. The CDR3 spans 9 amino acids, including both terminal residues. Germline assignment: CDR1 SQVTM and CDR2 ANQGSEA. The CDR3 protein is CSVFLMEDP.

The gene calls are TRBV11-1 and TRBJ2-3; TRBD1 agrees at 7 bases. Per germline, CDR1 SGHAT and CDR2 FQDESV (reference sequence). J lost 9 bases, V lost 4 bases, and 10 bases had no gene match. This CDR3 region has 14 residues. The CDR3 nucleotides read TGTGCCAGCAGCTCGACAGGGAGAACGACGACGCAGTATTTT. Its translation: CASSSTGRTTTQYF.

The J gene is TRBJ1-4, the V gene TRBV27; 9 bases map to TRBD1. V shed 5 bases and J 12 bases; nucleotides not matched to a gene: 19. Per germline, CDR1 MNHEY and CDR2 SMNVEV (reference sequence). The CDR3 sequence is 17 residues long. CDR3 loop: CASSLFYGTGGPMQLFF. Written as DNA, the CDR3 is TGTGCCAGCAGTCTCTTTTACGGCACAGGGGGCCCGATGCAACTGTTTTTT.

This chain uses TRBV18 with TRBJ1-2, with D perhaps matching TRBD1 (6 bases). Trimming took off 2 bases at V and 4 bases at J, with 11 bases between the two ends. This CDR3 is 14 amino acids long. Germline loops: CDR1 KGHSH, CDR2 LQKENI. The CDR3 protein is CASSPTGRGYGYTF. CDR3 nucleotides: TGTGCCAGCTCACCAACAGGCAGGGGCTATGGCTACACCTTC.

The V gene is TRBV18, the J gene TRBJ1-2; 8 positions match TRBD1. CDR3 length: 15 residues. Germline values: CDR1 KGHSH, CDR2 LQKENI. V lost 4 bases, J lost 2 bases, and 6 bases stayed unmatched. The CDR3 reads CASSLGQDGNYGYTF. In nucleotides, the CDR3 is TGTGCCAGCTCACTGGGACAGGATGGAAACTATGGCTACACCTTC.